The clone carrying this TCR beta chain has just one count. The table came from immunoSEQ multiplex PCR; TCRdb's copy has only in-frame clones and leaves some out. The sample has about 53,000 clones; over 70% are singletons. The data are from a study of blood T cell repertoires in COVID-19. The junction had 7 bases not matched to a gene; V was cut back by 6 bases and J by 6 bases. This CDR3 is built from 14 residues. Germline CDR1 LNHDA, CDR2 SQIVND (reference sequence). Sample: peripheral blood. The V and J genes are TRBV19 and TRBJ2-1; 8 bases fit TRBD2. This TCR was sampled from a human donor with active or convalescent COVID-19. The donor label of this sample is uncertain. CDR3 amino acids: CASSPTSGPNEQFF. CDR3 coding DNA: TGTGCCAGTAGCCCAACTAGCGGACCCAATGAGCAGTTCTTC. The entire variable domain, with the rest obtained from reference TRBV19 and TRBJ2-1, is as follows: DGGITQSPKYLFRKEGQNVTLSCEQNLNHDAMYWYRQDPGQGLRLIYYSQIVNDFQKGDIAEGYSVSREKKESFPLTVTSAQKNPTAFYLCASSPTSGPNEQFFGPGTRLTVL.